These 26 T cell receptor beta chains share one sample of origin, sequenced in a study of T cells in women clearing cervical HPV infection. Sequencing was performed with immunoSEQ multiplex PCR; in TCRdb, only in-frame clones are kept and a portion is missing. The specimen's table records over 30,000 clones. Sequencing was carried out using blood buffy coat. All receptors come from a woman between 18 and 70 years old with a cervical HPV16 infection that either progressed to CIN3+ or cleared (not recorded which).

As for this clone: The sequence runs out 3 residues before the end of the CDR3; the remainder is reconstructed from the germline J gene. J is TRBJ2-4 and V is TRBV28; tentatively, D is TRBD1 (6 bases). The CDR3 consists of 14 residues. Germline V gives CDR1 MDHEN, CDR2 SYDVKM. V lost 3 bases and J 1 base, leaving 7 bases between the germline ends. The CDR3 spells CASSFQGAKNIQYF. CDR3 bases read: TGTGCCAGCAGTTTTCAGGGGGCCAAAAACATT.

Partial CDR3 DNA: TGTGCCAGCAGGCCCGGGACAGGGGGCGACGAG. Its translation: CASRPGTGGDE. The whole CDR3 reads CASRPGTGGDEQYF. The chain couples TRBV5-6 to TRBJ2-7; 12 bases line up with TRBD1. The read ends 3 residues shy of where the CDR3 ends; the end is completed using the germline J gene. Germline V gene lookup returns CDR1 SGHDT and CDR2 YYEEEE. With 5 bases clipped from V and 5 bases from J, the junction kept 5 bases outside the gene matches. The CDR3 length is 14 residues.

As concerns this clone: The missing CDR3 end, 3 residues past where the read stops, is filled in from the germline J gene. The rearrangement links TRBV7-6 to TRBJ2-3; D is unclear. CDR1 is SGHVS and CDR2 is FNYEAQ in the germline V gene. The CDR3 covers 15 residues. The chain's CDR3 is CASSSTRQLQETQYF. The DNA read from the CDR3 is TGTGCCAGCAGCTCTACTCGACAACTTCAAGAGACG.

About this clone itself: The read ends 3 residues early relative to the CDR3; the germline J gene fills the gap. The rearrangement links TRBV19 to TRBJ2-1, with TRBD1 identical over 7 bases. Per germline, CDR1 LNHDA and CDR2 SQIVND (reference sequence). The J segment lost 1 base and the V segment lost 4 bases, leaving 10 bases of the junction unmatched. The CDR3 totals 17 residues. Partial CDR3 DNA: TGTGCCAGTAGTAGGCCCCGGGACAGACGATCCTACAATGAG. This translates into CASSRPRDRRSYNE. The full-length CDR3 reads as CASSRPRDRRSYNEQFF.

In regard to this clone: The missing CDR3 end, 3 residues past where the read stops, is filled in from the germline J gene. This sequence joins TRBV19 and TRBJ2-3, with 12 bases lining up with TRBD2. Trimming at V came to 3 bases and at J to 4 bases, leaving 5 bases not matched to a gene. The CDR3 is 16 amino acids. The germline V gene has CDR1 LNHDA and CDR2 SQIVND (reference sequence). The chain's CDR3 is CASSIFLAGGSDTQYF. The CDR3 DNA, read in part, is TGTGCCAGTAGTATTTTTCTAGCGGGAGGGTCAGATACG.

The chain's CDR3 is CASSTLAGGFYNEQFF. The CDR3 bases that were read are TGTGCCAGTAGTACCTTAGCGGGAGGATTTTACAATGAG. The gene calls are TRBV19 and TRBJ2-1; 10 bases fit TRBD2. The read gets to within 3 residues of the CDR3 end, and the germline J gene fills in the rest. The germline V gene encodes CDR1 LNHDA and CDR2 SQIVND (reference sequence). This CDR3 has 16 amino acids. The V gene end was trimmed by 4 bases and the J gene end by 4 bases; junction bases not matched to a gene: 7.

Note on this clone: The read terminates 3 residues ahead of where the CDR3 ends, so the germline J gene completes it. The chain links TRBV28 to TRBJ2-7; the match to TRBD2 covers 11 bases. Per the germline V gene, CDR1 is MDHEN and CDR2 is SYDVKM. CDR3 size: 12 residues. With V trimmed by 10 bases and J by 6 bases, 5 bases remained unmatched. The part of the CDR3 DNA that was read is TGTGCCACCAGGGGACTAGCGGTCGAG. This codes for CATRGLAVE. The CDR3 in full is CATRGLAVEQYF. Complete variable domain (other parts from reference TRBV28 and TRBJ2-7): DVKVTQSSRYLVKRTGEKVFLECVQDMDHENMFWYRQDPGLGLRLIYFSYDVKMKEKGDIPEGYSVSREKKERFSLILESASTNQTSMYLCATRGLAVEQYFGPGTRLTVT.

For this clone: Read sequence stops 3 residues before the CDR3 end, and the germline J gene provides the missing end. The gene calls are TRBV20-1 and TRBJ2-4; 12 bases line up with TRBD2. The CDR3 totals 17 residues. The germline V gene encodes CDR1 DFQATT and CDR2 SNEGSKA (reference sequence). V gave up 5 bases and J gave up 0 bases; unmatched junction bases: 8. CDR3 sequence: CSAVLAGGLQAKNIQYF. The part of the CDR3 DNA that was read is TGCAGTGCTGTACTAGCGGGAGGATTACAAGCCAAAAACATT.

The DNA read from the CDR3 is TGTGCCAGCAGCTTGGCCGCTAGCGGGAGGGAGACC. Translated: CASSLAASGRET. The CDR3 in full is CASSLAASGRETQYF. The chain joins TRBV5-6 to TRBJ2-5, with 11 bases matching TRBD2. The sequence runs out 3 residues before the end of the CDR3; the remainder is reconstructed from the germline J gene. The CDR3 spans 15 residues. CDR1 SGHDT and CDR2 YYEEEE come from the germline V gene. With 0 bases clipped from V and 5 bases from J, the junction kept 3 bases outside the gene matches.

The CDR3 spells CASSIPALGGRGEAFF. CDR3 DNA, as far as it was read: TGTGCCAGTAGTATCCCGGCCCTGGGGGGGCGAGGTGAA. The genes are TRBV19 and TRBJ1-1, with TRBD1 as a possible D gene (6 bases). The read falls 3 residues short of the CDR3 end, and the missing part is taken from the germline J gene. The V end was cut by 3 bases, the J end by 7 bases, with 21 bases between. CDR1 and CDR2 from the germline V gene are LNHDA and SQIVND (reference sequence). This CDR3 spans 16 amino acids.

As regards this clone: The read terminates 3 residues before the CDR3 end, so the remaining end is supplied by the germline J gene. This chain links TRBV19 with TRBJ1-1; 7 positions match TRBD1. CDR1 LNHDA and CDR2 SQIVND come from the germline V gene (reference sequence). J lost 0 bases, V lost 2 bases, and 6 bases had no gene match. This CDR3 region has 16 residues. The CDR3 DNA, read in part, is TGTGCCAGTAGTATAATCGGGACAGTCGTGAACACTGAA. This encodes CASSIIGTVVNTE. The full CDR3 protein is CASSIIGTVVNTEAFF.

Worth noting for this clone: The CDR3 extends 3 residues past the end of the read, so its final part is completed from the germline J gene. The chain has TRBV20-1 and TRBJ2-6; D remains unclear. The V gene lost 4 bases and the J gene lost 0 bases, with 4 bases spanning the gap. Germline V CDR1 and CDR2: DFQATT, SNEGSKA (reference sequence). There are 13 residues in the CDR3. The DNA read from the CDR3 is TGCAGTGCTACCATCTCTGGGGCCAACGTC. This sequence encodes CSATISGANV. The CDR3 in full is CSATISGANVLTF.

For this clone: One end of the junction does not line up with germline, which may come from a read error. The read is 3 residues too short to cover the CDR3 end, so that end is filled in from the germline J gene. The rearrangement links TRBV7-3 to TRBJ2-3, with a weak D call TRBD2 (6 bases). The CDR3 contains 16 residues. Germline loops: CDR1 SGHTA, CDR2 FQGTGA. CDR3 bases read: TGTGCCAGCACCTTAAATGGGGGGTCGGGAACAGATACG. Translating it yields CASTLNGGSGTDT. From start to end, the CDR3 is CASTLNGGSGTDTQYF.

Remarks on this clone: The read comes to an end 3 residues before the CDR3 does, leaving the germline J gene to fill in the end. V usage is TRBV11-2 and J usage is TRBJ1-1; 7 bases are shared with TRBD1. V shed 0 bases and J 5 bases; nucleotides not matched to a gene: 3. Germline CDR1 reads SGHAT; CDR2 reads FQNNGV. The CDR3 has 14 residues. CDR3 amino acids: CASSLEGGRTEAFF. CDR3 bases read: TGTGCCAGCAGCTTAGAAGGGGGCAGAACTGAA.

Details on this clone: At one end, the junction sequence differs from germline, possibly due to a read error. CDR3 bases read: TGCGCCAGCAGCCAAGATCATGGACTAACTAATGAG. Translating it yields CASSQDHGLTNE. The CDR3 reads in full as CASSQDHGLTNEQFF. The chain uses TRBV4-2 and TRBJ2-1; a weak D match, TRBD2 (6 bases). The CDR3 end is not reached by the read, which stops 3 residues before it; the germline J gene fills it in. The CDR3 length is 15 residues. Germline V gene lookup returns CDR1 LGHNA and CDR2 YNFKEQ.

On this clone: The sequence runs out 3 residues before the end of the CDR3; the remainder is reconstructed from the germline J gene. This rearrangement joins TRBV6-1 to TRBJ1-2, with 7 bases identical to TRBD1. This CDR3 region has 14 residues. Looked up from germline, CDR1 is MNHNS and CDR2 is SASEGT. With V trimmed by 1 base and J by 4 bases, 3 bases remained unmatched. CDR3 residues: CASSEGAGGYGYTF. The sequenced CDR3 bases are TGTGCCAGCAGTGAAGGGGCAGGGGGCTATGGC.

Of note for this clone: The CDR3 is cut off 3 residues early in the read; its end comes from the germline J gene. V is TRBV19 and J is TRBJ2-5, with a weak D call TRBD1 (5 bases). Germline V gives CDR1 LNHDA, CDR2 SQIVND (reference sequence). The CDR3 runs 13 residues. Trimming left V 4 bases short and J 5 bases short, with 11 bases between. CDR3 protein: CASSRQGRETQYF. The DNA read from the CDR3 is TGTGCCAGTAGTAGGCAGGGTAGGGAGACC. The whole variable domain, filled in from reference TRBV19 and TRBJ2-5, reads DGGITQSPKYLFRKEGQNVTLSCEQNLNHDAMYWYRQDPGQGLRLIYYSQIVNDFQKGDIAEGYSVSREKKESFPLTVTSAQKNPTAFYLCASSRQGRETQYFGPGTRLLVL.

A word on this clone: The read ends 3 residues shy of where the CDR3 ends; the end is completed using the germline J gene. The V and J genes are TRBV10-3 and TRBJ1-1, with no clear D. Germline lookup yields CDR1 ENHRY and CDR2 SYGVKD. The CDR3 spans 13 residues. V was trimmed by 8 bases and J by 5 bases, leaving 15 bases between them. The CDR3 here is CAISARVETEAFF. The CDR3 DNA, read in part, is TGTGCCATCTCCGCCCGGGTTGAGACTGAA.

Points on this clone: The read gets to within 3 residues of the CDR3 end, and the germline J gene fills in the rest. The chain combines TRBV7-9 with TRBJ1-1; 8 bases line up with TRBD1. The CDR3 is 15 residues long. J lost 1 base, V lost 5 bases, and 6 bases had no gene match. Germline lookup yields CDR1 SEHNR and CDR2 FQNEAQ (reference sequence). The CDR3 is CASSHSDRANTEAFF. Partial CDR3 DNA: TGTGCCAGCAGCCATTCGGACAGGGCGAACACTGAA.

Regarding this clone: The read finishes 3 residues shy of the CDR3 end, and the germline J gene is used to complete it. This sequence joins TRBV7-9 and TRBJ2-5, with D possibly TRBD2 on 6 matching bases. V gave up 2 bases and J gave up 5 bases, with 15 bases separating them. In germline, CDR1 is SEHNR, CDR2 FQNEAQ (reference sequence). The CDR3 has 15 amino acids. The DNA read from the CDR3 is TGTGCCAGCAGCTTATTCCGACTAGGGAAGGAGACC. As protein: CASSLFRLGKET. The full CDR3 is CASSLFRLGKETQYF.

With regard to this clone: The missing CDR3 end, 3 residues past where the read stops, is filled in from the germline J gene. The rearrangement uses TRBV7-9 and TRBJ2-3; D unclear. From germline, CDR1 is SEHNR and CDR2 FQNEAQ (reference sequence). Trimming cost V 1 base and J 4 bases, with 9 bases left between them. CDR3 length: 14 amino acids. Partial CDR3 DNA: TGTGCCAGCAGCTTAGAGCTAGGCGCAGATACG. The encoded protein is CASSLELGADT. From start to end, the CDR3 is CASSLELGADTQYF.

Turning to this clone: Sequencing ends 3 residues short of the CDR3 end; the germline J gene provides the rest. The chain joins TRBV18 to TRBJ2-7; tentative D call: TRBD1 (6 bases). V dropped 2 bases and J dropped 6 bases, with 14 bases sitting between them. The germline V gene encodes CDR1 KGHSH and CDR2 LQKENI. There are 14 residues in the CDR3. The sequenced part of the CDR3 DNA is TGTGCCAGCTCACCAGGCAGGGGTGAGTTCGAG. This translates into CASSPGRGEFE. The entire CDR3 is CASSPGRGEFEQYF.

About this clone: The read ends 3 residues early relative to the CDR3; the germline J gene fills the gap. The chain employs TRBV20-1 and TRBJ1-2, with TRBD1 identical over 9 bases. The CDR3 is 14 residues long. Trimming at V came to 1 base and at J to 4 bases, leaving 4 bases not matched to a gene. The germline CDR1 and CDR2 sequences are DFQATT and SNEGSKA (reference sequence). The DNA read from the CDR3 is TGCAGTGCTAGAGGGACAGGGGAAGGCTATGGC. It encodes CSARGTGEGYG. In full, the CDR3 reads CSARGTGEGYGYTF.

CDR3 bases read: TGTGCCAGTAGTATAGAGGGACAGGCGTTCAATGAG. Amino acid sequence: CASSIEGQAFNE. The whole CDR3 is CASSIEGQAFNEQFF. The chain recombines TRBV19 with TRBJ2-1, with 8 bases fitting TRBD1. The read ends 3 residues shy of where the CDR3 ends; the end is completed using the germline J gene. This CDR3 spans 15 amino acids. The V and J ends lost 0 bases and 6 bases, in that order; junction bases with no gene match: 4. Germline assignment: CDR1 LNHDA and CDR2 SQIVND (reference sequence).

A note on this clone: The CDR3 goes on 3 residues after the read ends, and that part is filled in from the germline J gene. Other DNA sequences in this specimen translate into the identical CDR3. The chain combines TRBV7-2 with TRBJ1-3; no clear D gene. Trimming shortened V by 8 bases and J by 0 bases, and 11 bases separated the two germline ends. The CDR3 runs 14 residues. The V gene's germline CDR1 is SGHTA and CDR2 FQGNSA. The CDR3 region is CASREGFSGNTIYF. The CDR3 bases that were read are TGTGCCAGCCGCGAGGGTTTCTCTGGAAACACC.

The sequenced CDR3 bases are TGTGCCAGCAGCCCATCCGGGGGGGCCTCCTACGAG. This sequence encodes CASSPSGGASYE. The entire CDR3 protein reads CASSPSGGASYEQYF. The rearrangement uses TRBV7-9 and TRBJ2-7, with 8 bases aligning to TRBD2. The read halts 3 residues ahead of the CDR3 end, with the missing end drawn from the germline J gene. With 5 bases clipped from V and 0 bases from J, the junction kept 6 bases outside the gene matches. CDR3 length: 15 residues. CDR1 and CDR2 from the germline V gene are SEHNR and FQNEAQ (reference sequence).